The 3 T cell receptor beta chains reported below all come from one sample, sequenced in a study of beta chain features in type 1 diabetes. Reverse transcribing all isolated RNA meant expressed TCRB transcripts were sequenced. Sequencing used immunoSEQ multiplex PCR; TCRdb keeps in-frame clones, though not all of them. The sample contains 150,000 to 180,000 clones, around 10% of which appear only once. Specimen: central memory CD4+ T cells from blood. Receptors were obtained from a man younger than 35 in good health.

This clone was recorded a few times. V and J are TRBV29-1 and TRBJ1-1; TRBD1 agrees at 8 bases. CDR3 length equals 13 residues. Germline assignment: CDR1 SQVTM and CDR2 ANQGSEA. V was pared by 5 bases and J by 5 bases, with 7 bases of the junction left unmatched. CDR3 in amino acids: CSVTGQGGTEAFF. The CDR3 DNA reads as TGCAGCGTTACTGGACAGGGAGGGACTGAAGCTTTCTTT. The full variable domain, completed using reference TRBV29-1 and TRBJ1-1, is SAVISQKPSRDICQRGTSLTIQCQVDSQVTMMFWYRQQPGQSLTLIATANQGSEATYESGFVIDKFPISRPNLTFSTLTVSNMSPEDSSIYLCSVTGQGGTEAFFGQGTRLTVV.

This clone was seen a handful of times. The rearrangement joins TRBV28 to TRBJ1-2; D remains unclear. The length of the CDR3 is 13 residues. Trimming pared 3 bases from V and 1 base from J, leaving 6 bases between. Germline CDR1 and CDR2: MDHEN and SYDVKM. CDR3 in amino acids: CASSFRDNYGYTF. The CDR3 nucleotides read TGTGCCAGCAGTTTTCGGGATAACTATGGCTACACCTTC.

The chain recombines TRBV14 with TRBJ2-7, with 9 bases lining up with TRBD1. CDR1 and CDR2 from the germline V gene are SGHDN and FVKESK. Losses at the gene ends were 1 base for V and 2 bases for J; bases not matched to a gene: 3. The CDR3 loop spans 15 amino acids. CDR3 bases: TGTGCCAGCAGCCAAGGGACAGGGGACGCCTACGAGCAGTACTTC. This translates into CASSQGTGDAYEQYF.